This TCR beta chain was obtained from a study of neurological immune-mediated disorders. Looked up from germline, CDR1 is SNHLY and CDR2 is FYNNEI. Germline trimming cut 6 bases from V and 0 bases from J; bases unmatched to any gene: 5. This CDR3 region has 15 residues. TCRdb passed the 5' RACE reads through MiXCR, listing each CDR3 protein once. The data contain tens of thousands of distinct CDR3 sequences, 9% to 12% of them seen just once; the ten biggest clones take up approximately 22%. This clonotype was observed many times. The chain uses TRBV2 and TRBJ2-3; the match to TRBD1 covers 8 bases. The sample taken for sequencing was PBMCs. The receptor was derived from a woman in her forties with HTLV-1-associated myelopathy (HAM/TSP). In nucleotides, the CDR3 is TGTGCCAGCAGGGACAGGGACTCCAGCACAGATACGCAGTATTTT. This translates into CASRDRDSSTDTQYF. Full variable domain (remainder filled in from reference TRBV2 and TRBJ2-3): EPEVTQTPSHQVTQMGQEVILRCVPISNHLYFYWYRQILGQKVEFLVSFYNNEISEKSEIFDDQFSVERPDGSNFTLKIRSTKLEDSAMYFCASRDRDSSTDTQYFGPGTRLTVL.